One TCR beta chain is described in this entry. This entry belongs to a study of memory CD4+ T cells and cytomegalovirus serostatus. Trimming removed 1 base from V and 5 bases from J, with 9 bases in between. This CDR3 has 13 amino acids. Germline-derived CDR1 and CDR2 are SGHDT and YYEEEE. The assay was immunoSEQ multiplex PCR, and TCRdb's table has in-frame clones only and misses some. The data contain some 52,000 clones, around 78% of them singletons. The sort gate was single viable CD3+CD4+CD8-CD45RO+ cells for memory CD4+ T cells. The sequence came from an adult in good health and CMV-seronegative. The V call is TRBV5-6, the J call TRBJ2-5; D gene uncertain. The material sequenced was memory CD4+ T cells from blood. CDR3 coding DNA: TGTGCCAGCAGCTTGAAAGGCACGGAGACCCAGTACTTC. This translates into CASSLKGTETQYF.